A selection of T cell receptor beta chains follows, all from one sample in a study of human T cells and chemical hapten exposure. Each CDR3 protein gets one entry after TCRdb re-called the RACE reads with MiXCR. Among tens of thousands of distinct CDR3 sequences listed, 9.8% were seen once. The specimen was whole blood, collected in connection with sensitization to the hapten diphenylcyclopropenone (DPC). The receptors were gathered from a woman aged 40 to 50 with alopecia areata. Some clones in this sample may be carry-over from other donors' samples. CDR3s include the opening cysteine and the closing phenylalanine or tryptophan. Each record gives: clone size, J gene, D gene, V gene, CDR3 protein, CDR3 DNA. The D gene is left open where the match is weak. Clone size appears in some rows only: once, few, many, or a class for an expanded clone.

. | TRBJ2-2 | . | TRBV9 | CASSVGAPGELFF | TGTGCCAGCAGCGTAGGCGCACCCGGGGAGCTGTTTTTT
many | TRBJ1-6 | . | TRBV5-1 | CASSLVGSSYNSPLHF | TGCGCCAGCAGCTTGGTTGGGAGCTCCTATAATTCACCCCTCCACTTT
many | TRBJ1-2 | . | TRBV20-1 | CSAIRDNYGYTF | TGCAGTGCTATTCGGGACAACTATGGCTACACCTTC
many | TRBJ2-4 | . | TRBV12-3/TRBV12-4 | CASRATGSGNIQYF | TGTGCCAGCAGGGCAACAGGGTCGGGGAACATTCAGTACTTC
few | TRBJ1-1 | . | TRBV6-6 | CASSYPGEQAFF | TGTGCCAGCAGTTATCCGGGGGAACAAGCTTTCTTT
. | TRBJ2-1 | TRBD1 | TRBV6-5 | CASSYSGQGYNEQFF | TGTGCCAGCAGTTATTCGGGACAGGGCTACAATGAGCAGTTCTTC
. | TRBJ2-3 | . | TRBV13 | CASSSGGNTQYF | TGTGCCAGCAGCTCCGGAGGGAATACGCAGTATTTT
many | TRBJ1-6 | . | TRBV6-5 | CASSYSPTSSYNSPLHF | TGTGCCAGCAGTTACTCCCCGACGAGCTCCTATAATTCACCCCTCCACTTT
many | TRBJ2-2 | . | TRBV9 | CASSRQLTTGELFF | TGTGCCAGCAGCAGACAGTTAACCACCGGGGAGCTGTTTTTT
few | TRBJ2-7 | . | TRBV7-6 | CASSLAAGGYEQYF | TGTGCCAGCAGCTTAGCGGCCGGGGGCTACGAGCAGTACTTC
many | TRBJ2-4 | . | TRBV12-5 | CASGTPRGRNIQYF | TGTGCTAGTGGTACCCCGAGGGGCAGAAACATTCAGTACTTC
many | TRBJ1-4 | TRBD1 | TRBV12-3/TRBV12-4 | CASSPRRTGNEKLFF | TGTGCCAGCAGTCCCCGGAGGACAGGGAATGAAAAACTGTTTTTT
few | TRBJ2-2 | TRBD2 | TRBV7-2 | CASSLVAGMNTGELFF | TGTGCCAGCAGCTTAGTAGCGGGGATGAACACCGGGGAGCTGTTTTTT
few | TRBJ2-7 | TRBD1 | TRBV6-1 | CASSHTLQGAEDEQYF | TGTGCCAGCAGTCACACCCTACAGGGGGCGGAGGACGAGCAGTACTTC
many | TRBJ1-5 | . | TRBV12-3/TRBV12-4 | CASSLTGINQPQHF | TGTGCCAGCAGTTTGACGGGGATCAATCAGCCCCAGCATTTT
many | TRBJ1-2 | TRBD1 | TRBV28 | CASSLVGQGYYGYTF | TGTGCCAGCAGTTTAGTGGGACAGGGCTACTATGGCTACACCTTC
many | TRBJ2-3 | TRBD2 | TRBV18 | CASSRAGTSGTDTQYF | TGTGCCAGCTCACGTGCCGGGACTAGCGGCACAGATACGCAGTATTTT
. | TRBJ2-7 | . | TRBV28 | CASSLAGPYEQYF | TGTGCCAGCAGTTTAGCAGGGCCCTACGAGCAGTACTTC
few | TRBJ1-6 | . | TRBV5-1 | CASRLGQINSPLHF | TGCGCCAGCAGACTGGGGCAGATTAATTCACCCCTCCACTTT
. | TRBJ1-1 | . | TRBV5-4 | CASSPYRGLNTEAFF | TGTGCCAGCAGCCCCTACCGCGGGTTGAACACTGAAGCTTTCTTT
. | TRBJ1-1 | TRBD1 | TRBV7-2 | CASSPHRGSVKGFTEAFF | TGTGCCAGCAGCCCACACAGGGGTTCTGTTAAGGGATTCACTGAAGCTTTCTTT
many | TRBJ1-3 | . | TRBV5-6 | CASSLRGVLSGNTIYF | TGTGCCAGCAGCTTGAGGGGTGTCCTCTCTGGAAACACCATATATTTT
few | TRBJ2-1 | . | TRBV2 | CASSEDHGREQFF | TGTGCCAGCAGTGAAGACCACGGGCGTGAGCAGTTCTTC
once | TRBJ1-6 | . | TRBV27 | CASSLRAGVYNSPLHF | TGTGCCAGCAGTTTAAGGGCAGGGGTTTATAATTCACCCCTCCACTTT
many | TRBJ1-1 | . | TRBV7-9 | CASSIGAGGGTEAFF | TGTGCCAGCAGCATAGGGGCAGGAGGGGGCACTGAAGCTTTCTTT
few | TRBJ2-5 | . | TRBV27 | CASSSLGPDRTQYF | TGTGCCAGCAGTTCACTTGGGCCCGACAGGACCCAGTACTTC
. | TRBJ1-5 | . | TRBV27 | CASSLFSPNQPQHF | TGTGCCAGCAGTTTATTTTCACCTAATCAGCCCCAGCATTTT
many | TRBJ2-7 | . | TRBV4-1 | CASSQNPSRYEQYF | TGCGCCAGCAGCCAAAATCCAAGCCGCTACGAGCAGTACTTC
many | TRBJ2-1 | . | TRBV6-5 | CASSERDFGDEQFF | TGTGCCAGCAGTGAACGGGACTTTGGGGATGAGCAGTTCTTC
many | TRBJ2-1 | TRBD1 | TRBV19 | CASSPGQGFEQFF | TGTGCCAGTAGTCCCGGACAGGGTTTTGAGCAGTTCTTC
once | TRBJ1-2 | . | TRBV12-3/TRBV12-4 | CASSSGHGYTF | TGTGCCAGCAGTTCCGGGCATGGCTACACCTTC
few | TRBJ1-4 | . | TRBV30 | CAWRQVGEKLFF | TGTGCCTGGAGGCAGGTTGGGGAAAAACTGTTTTTT
many | TRBJ1-5 | . | TRBV3-2 | CASSQDGVRWGVQPQHF | TGTGCCAGCAGCCAAGATGGGGTTCGATGGGGGGTCCAGCCCCAGCATTTT
many | TRBJ2-1 | TRBD2 | TRBV7-6 | CASSLVSGVYNEQFF | TGTGCCAGCAGCTTGGTTAGCGGGGTGTACAATGAGCAGTTCTTC
many | TRBJ2-5 | . | TRBV7-7 | CASSLGNQETQYF | TGTGCCAGCAGCCTGGGGAATCAAGAGACCCAGTACTTC
. | TRBJ1-6 | . | TRBV7-9 | CASRSAGTLNSPLHF | TGTGCCAGCAGATCAGCCGGGACCCTCAATTCACCCCTCCACTTT
many | TRBJ2-1 | . | TRBV15 | CATSRERGSSYNEQFF | TGTGCCACCAGCAGAGAACGGGGCAGCTCCTACAATGAGCAGTTCTTC
. | TRBJ1-2 | . | TRBV20-1 | CSAGTYGYTF | TGCAGTGCAGGAACTTATGGCTACACCTTC
many | TRBJ1-5 | . | TRBV21-1 | CASSKRLADLRPQHF | TGTGCCAGCAGCAAACGCTTGGCGGACCTGAGGCCCCAGCATTTT
many | TRBJ2-2 | . | TRBV7-2 | CASSPPRASAGELFF | TGTGCCAGCAGCCCCCCCAGGGCTTCCGCCGGGGAGCTGTTTTTT
. | TRBJ1-1 | . | TRBV27 | CASIDTEAFF | TGTGCCAGCATAGACACTGAAGCTTTCTTT
few | TRBJ1-6 | . | TRBV4-3 | CASSQARQEANSPLHF | TGCGCCAGCAGCCAAGCCCGACAGGAGGCCAATTCACCCCTCCACTTT
. | TRBJ1-4 | . | TRBV6-2/TRBV6-3 | CASSGVTEKLFF | TGTGCCAGCAGTGGAGTTACGGAAAAACTGTTTTTT
many | TRBJ1-2 | TRBD1 | TRBV4-2 | CASSLSRDRDGYGYTF | TGTGCCAGCAGCCTGTCCCGGGACAGGGACGGCTATGGCTACACCTTC
many | TRBJ2-1 | TRBD1 | TRBV28 | CASSFLPGQGEDEQFF | TGTGCCAGCAGTTTTCTGCCCGGACAGGGCGAGGATGAGCAGTTCTTC
many | TRBJ1-6 | . | TRBV18 | CASSPFPGRDSPLHF | TGTGCCAGCTCACCGTTTCCGGGGAGGGATTCACCCCTCCACTTT
many | TRBJ2-5 | . | TRBV11-2 | CASSLNRISRRQETQYF | TGTGCCAGCAGCTTAAACCGTATAAGCAGACGCCAAGAGACCCAGTACTTC
many | TRBJ1-1 | TRBD1 | TRBV18 | CASSPGQGARWTEAFF | TGTGCCAGCTCACCTGGACAGGGGGCGAGGTGGACTGAAGCTTTCTTT
many | TRBJ2-3 | . | TRBV7-9 | CASSPAPIGTDTQYF | TGTGCCAGCAGCCCCGCCCCCATCGGCACAGATACGCAGTATTTT
many | TRBJ2-7 | TRBD1 | TRBV24-1 | CATRDRVSYEQYF | TGTGCCACCAGGGACAGGGTCTCCTACGAGCAGTACTTC
few | TRBJ2-7 | TRBD1 | TRBV9 | CASSEGQGALYEQYF | TGTGCCAGCAGCGAAGGCCAGGGGGCCCTCTACGAGCAGTACTTC
. | TRBJ2-3 | . | TRBV29-1 | CSGGIDTQYF | TGCAGCGGAGGGATAGATACGCAGTATTTT
. | TRBJ2-5 | TRBD1 | TRBV11-3 | CASSLGQGGQETQYF | TGTGCCAGCAGCCTAGGACAGGGGGGTCAAGAGACCCAGTACTTC